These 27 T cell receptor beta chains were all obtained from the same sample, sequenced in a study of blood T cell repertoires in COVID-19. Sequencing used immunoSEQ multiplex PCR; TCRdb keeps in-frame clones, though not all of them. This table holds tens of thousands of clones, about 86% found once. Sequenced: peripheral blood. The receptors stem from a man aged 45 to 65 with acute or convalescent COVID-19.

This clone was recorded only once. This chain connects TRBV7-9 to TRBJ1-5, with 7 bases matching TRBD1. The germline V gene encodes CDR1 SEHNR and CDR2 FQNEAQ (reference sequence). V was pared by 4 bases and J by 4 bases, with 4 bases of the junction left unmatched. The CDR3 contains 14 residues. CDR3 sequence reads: CASSSQGKNQPQHF. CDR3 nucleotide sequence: TGTGCCAGCAGCTCACAGGGGAAAAATCAGCCCCAGCATTTT.

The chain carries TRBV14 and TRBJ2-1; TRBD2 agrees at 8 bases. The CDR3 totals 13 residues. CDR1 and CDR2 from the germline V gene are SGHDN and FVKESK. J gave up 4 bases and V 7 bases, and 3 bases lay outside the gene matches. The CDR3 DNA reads TGTGCCAGCAATCGGGGGGGGTACAATGAGCAGTTCTTC. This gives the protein CASNRGGYNEQFF.

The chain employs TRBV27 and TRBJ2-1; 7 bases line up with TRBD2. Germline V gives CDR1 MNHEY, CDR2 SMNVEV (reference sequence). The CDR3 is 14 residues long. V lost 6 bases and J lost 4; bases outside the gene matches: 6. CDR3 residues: CASSPPGLYNEQFF. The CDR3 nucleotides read TGTGCCAGCAGCCCTCCGGGACTATACAATGAGCAGTTCTTC.

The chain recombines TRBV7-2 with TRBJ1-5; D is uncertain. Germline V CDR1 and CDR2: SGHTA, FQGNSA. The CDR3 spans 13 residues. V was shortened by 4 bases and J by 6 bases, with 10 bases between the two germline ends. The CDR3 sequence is CASSSWGGQPQHF. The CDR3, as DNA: TGTGCCAGCAGCTCCTGGGGAGGTCAGCCCCAGCATTTT.

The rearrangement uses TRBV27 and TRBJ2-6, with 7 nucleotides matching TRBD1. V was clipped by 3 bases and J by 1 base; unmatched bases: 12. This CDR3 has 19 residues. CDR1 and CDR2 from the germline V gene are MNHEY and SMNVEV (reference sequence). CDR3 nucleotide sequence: TGTGCCAGCAGTTTGATCTCTCACAGGGGTAGATCTGGGGCCAACGTCCTGACTTTC. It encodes CASSLISHRGRSGANVLTF.

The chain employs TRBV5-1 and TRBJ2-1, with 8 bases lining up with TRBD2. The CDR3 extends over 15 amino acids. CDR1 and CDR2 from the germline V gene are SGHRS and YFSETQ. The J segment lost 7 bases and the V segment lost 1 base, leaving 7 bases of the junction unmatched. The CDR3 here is CASSLPSGSYNEQFF. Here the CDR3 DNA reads TGCGCCAGCAGCTTGCCAAGCGGGAGTTATAATGAGCAGTTCTTC.

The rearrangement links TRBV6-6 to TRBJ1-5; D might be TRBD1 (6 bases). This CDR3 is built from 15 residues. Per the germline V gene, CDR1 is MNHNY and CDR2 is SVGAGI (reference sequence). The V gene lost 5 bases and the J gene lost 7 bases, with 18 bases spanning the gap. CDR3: CASSNHGQYSQPQHF. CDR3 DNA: TGTGCCAGCAGTAATCACGGACAGTATAGCCAGCCCCAGCATTTT.

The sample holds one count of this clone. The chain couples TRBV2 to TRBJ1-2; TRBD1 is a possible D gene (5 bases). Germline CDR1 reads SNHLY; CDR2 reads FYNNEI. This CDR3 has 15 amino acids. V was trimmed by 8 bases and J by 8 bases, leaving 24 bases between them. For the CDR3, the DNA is TGTGCCAGCGGGCCCAGGACACAGGCTGGGGAAGGCTACACCTTC. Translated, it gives CASGPRTQAGEGYTF.

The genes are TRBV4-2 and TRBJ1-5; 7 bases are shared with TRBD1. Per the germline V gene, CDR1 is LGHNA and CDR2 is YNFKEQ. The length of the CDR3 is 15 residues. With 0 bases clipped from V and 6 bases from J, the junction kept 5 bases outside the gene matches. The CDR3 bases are TGTGCCAGCAGCCAAGATAAGGGGGCCGGTCAGCCCCAGCATTTT. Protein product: CASSQDKGAGQPQHF.

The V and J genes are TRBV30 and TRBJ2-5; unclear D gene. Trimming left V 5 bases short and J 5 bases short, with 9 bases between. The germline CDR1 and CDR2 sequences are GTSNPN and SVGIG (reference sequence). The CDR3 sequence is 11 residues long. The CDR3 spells CAWGIRETQYF. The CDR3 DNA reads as TGTGCCTGGGGGATCCGGGAGACCCAGTACTTC.

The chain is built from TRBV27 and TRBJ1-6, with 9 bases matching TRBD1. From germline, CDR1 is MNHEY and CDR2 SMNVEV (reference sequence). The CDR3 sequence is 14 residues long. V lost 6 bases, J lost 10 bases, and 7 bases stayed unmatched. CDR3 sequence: CASSLDRGYSPLHF. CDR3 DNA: TGTGCCAGCAGCTTGGACAGGGGCTACTCACCCCTCCACTTT.

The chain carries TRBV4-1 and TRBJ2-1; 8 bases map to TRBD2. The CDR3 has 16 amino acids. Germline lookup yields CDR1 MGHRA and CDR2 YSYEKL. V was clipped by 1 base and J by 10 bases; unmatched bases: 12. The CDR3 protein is CASSQATRAGEEEQFF. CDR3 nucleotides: TGCGCCAGCAGCCAAGCAACGCGAGCGGGAGAAGAAGAGCAGTTCTTC.

The CDR3 region has the DNA TGTGCCAGTAGTACCCAAGGGGGTGACTATGGCTACACCTTC. It is translated as CASSTQGGDYGYTF. The chain uses TRBV19 and TRBJ1-2; D possibly corresponds to TRBD1 (6 bases). V shed 4 bases and J shed 3 bases, with 12 bases lying between them. Germline CDR1 LNHDA, CDR2 SQIVND (reference sequence). The CDR3 consists of 14 residues.

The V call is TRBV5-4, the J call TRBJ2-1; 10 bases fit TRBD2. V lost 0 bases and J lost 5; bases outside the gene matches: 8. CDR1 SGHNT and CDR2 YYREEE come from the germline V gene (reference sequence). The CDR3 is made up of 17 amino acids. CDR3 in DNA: TGTGCCAGCAGCTTGGCCCCGGGAAGCGGGGGGGACAATGAGCAGTTCTTC. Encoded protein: CASSLAPGSGGDNEQFF.

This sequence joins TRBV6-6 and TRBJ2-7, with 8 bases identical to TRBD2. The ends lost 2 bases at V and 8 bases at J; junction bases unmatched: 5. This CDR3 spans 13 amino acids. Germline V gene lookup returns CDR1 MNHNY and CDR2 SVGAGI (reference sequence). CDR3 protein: CASSYVREGKQYF. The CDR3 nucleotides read TGTGCCAGCAGTTACGTTCGGGAGGGGAAGCAGTACTTC.

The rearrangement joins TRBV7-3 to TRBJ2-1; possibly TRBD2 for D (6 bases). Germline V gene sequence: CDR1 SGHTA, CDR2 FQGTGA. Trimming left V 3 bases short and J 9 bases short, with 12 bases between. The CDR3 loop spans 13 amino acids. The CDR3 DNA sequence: TGTGCCAGCAGCTTCTCCGGGAGTGGTGAGCAGTTCTTC. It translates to CASSFSGSGEQFF.

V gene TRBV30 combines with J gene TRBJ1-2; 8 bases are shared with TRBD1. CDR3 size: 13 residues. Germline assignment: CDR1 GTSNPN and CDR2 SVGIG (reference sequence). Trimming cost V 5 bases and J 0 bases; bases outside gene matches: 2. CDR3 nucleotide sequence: TGTGCCTGGGACAGGGGAGCTAACTATGGCTACACCTTC. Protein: CAWDRGANYGYTF.

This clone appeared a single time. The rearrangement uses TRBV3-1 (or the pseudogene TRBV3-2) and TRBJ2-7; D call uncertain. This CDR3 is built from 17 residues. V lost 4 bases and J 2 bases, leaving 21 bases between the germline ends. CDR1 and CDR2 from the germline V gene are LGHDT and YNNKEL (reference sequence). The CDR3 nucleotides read TGTGCCAGCAGCCCCCCCAAGTGGCAGGCTAATACCTACGAGCAGTACTTC. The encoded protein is CASSPPKWQANTYEQYF.

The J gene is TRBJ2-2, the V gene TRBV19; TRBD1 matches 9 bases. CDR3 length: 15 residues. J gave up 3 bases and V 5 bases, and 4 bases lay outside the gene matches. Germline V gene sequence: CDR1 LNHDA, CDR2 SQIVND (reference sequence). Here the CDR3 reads CASSVGTGYTGELFF. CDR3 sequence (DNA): TGTGCCAGTAGTGTTGGGACAGGGTACACCGGGGAGCTGTTTTTT.

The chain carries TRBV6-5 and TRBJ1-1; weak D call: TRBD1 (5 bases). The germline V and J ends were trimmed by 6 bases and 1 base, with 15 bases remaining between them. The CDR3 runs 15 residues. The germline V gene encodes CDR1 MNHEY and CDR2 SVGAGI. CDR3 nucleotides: TGTGCCAGCAGCCCCTCTCGGGGGGGGAACACTGAAGCTTTCTTT. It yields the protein CASSPSRGGNTEAFF.

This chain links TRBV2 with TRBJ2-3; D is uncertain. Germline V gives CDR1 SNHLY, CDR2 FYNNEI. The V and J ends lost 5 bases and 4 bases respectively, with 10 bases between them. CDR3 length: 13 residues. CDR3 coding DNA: TGTGCCAGCAGTCAGGCATATGCAGATACGCAGTATTTT. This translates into CASSQAYADTQYF.

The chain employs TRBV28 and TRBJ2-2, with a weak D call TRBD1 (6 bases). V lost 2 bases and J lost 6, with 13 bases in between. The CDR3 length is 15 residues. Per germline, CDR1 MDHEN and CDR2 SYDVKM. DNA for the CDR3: TGTGCCAGCAGTTTAGAAACAGGGATGGCCGGGGAGCTGTTTTTT. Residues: CASSLETGMAGELFF.

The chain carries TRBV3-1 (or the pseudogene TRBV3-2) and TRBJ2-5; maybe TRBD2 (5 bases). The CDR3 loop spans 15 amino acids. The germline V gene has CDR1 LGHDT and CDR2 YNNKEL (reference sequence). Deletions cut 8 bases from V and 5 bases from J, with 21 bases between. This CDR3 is CASSLNPEGVETQYF. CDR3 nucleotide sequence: TGTGCCAGCTCTCTCAACCCCGAGGGTGTTGAGACCCAGTACTTC.

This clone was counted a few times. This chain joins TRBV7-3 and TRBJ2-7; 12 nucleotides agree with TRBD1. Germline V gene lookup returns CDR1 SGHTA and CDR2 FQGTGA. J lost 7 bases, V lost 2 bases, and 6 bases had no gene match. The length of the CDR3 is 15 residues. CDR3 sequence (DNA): TGTGCCAGCAGCTTACAAGGGACAGGGGGCTCGGAGCAGTACTTC. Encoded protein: CASSLQGTGGSEQYF.

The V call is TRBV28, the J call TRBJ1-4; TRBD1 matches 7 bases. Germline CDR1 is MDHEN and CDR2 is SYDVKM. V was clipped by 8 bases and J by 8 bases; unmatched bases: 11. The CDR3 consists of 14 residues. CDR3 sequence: CASYGTAEGEKLFF. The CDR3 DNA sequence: TGTGCCAGCTATGGGACAGCTGAGGGGGAAAAACTGTTTTTT.

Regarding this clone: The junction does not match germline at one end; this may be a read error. DNA for the CDR3: TGTGCCAGTAATTCACTAGCGGGGGACCGTTCCCATTTT. Translated: CASNSLAGDRSHF. The chain couples TRBV19 to TRBJ2-3, with TRBD2 matching 11 bases. The CDR3 extends over 13 amino acids. From germline, CDR1 is LNHDA and CDR2 SQIVND (reference sequence).

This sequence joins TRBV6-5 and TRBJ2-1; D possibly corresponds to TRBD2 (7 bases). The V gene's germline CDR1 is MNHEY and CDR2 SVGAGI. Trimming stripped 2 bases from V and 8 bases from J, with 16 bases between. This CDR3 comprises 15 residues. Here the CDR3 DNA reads TGTGCCAGCAGTTACCTTTTGGGGGGGCCCGATGAGCAGTTCTTC. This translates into CASSYLLGGPDEQFF.